Listed below are T cell receptor beta chains from one sample, sequenced in a study of a mutant IDH1 vaccine in newly diagnosed glioma. Their specific antigens are unknown. Some clones are missing from TCRdb's copy, which holds only in-frame ones; the method was immunoSEQ multiplex PCR. Among some 80,000 clones listed, 85% to 90% were seen once. The input for sequencing was PBMCs, taken from a glioma patient whose treatment included an IDH1 peptide vaccine. These receptors all stem from a woman aged 45-65 years with glioma. Both conserved end residues are part of each CDR3. The D gene is left open where the match is weak. Only some rows state a clone size, as once, few, many or a class for expanded clones.

>TRBJ1-2|TRBV19|TRBD1|.
CASSRDRGRGGYTF
TGTGCCAGTAGTCGGGACAGGGGGCGAGGGGGCTACACCTTC
>TRBJ1-6|TRBV10-2|TRBD1|.
CASSTGGTAPLHF
TGCGCCAGCTCTACAGGGGGCACGGCACCCCTCCACTTT
>TRBJ1-3|TRBV2|.|.
CASMDWGNTIYF
TGTGCCAGCATGGATTGGGGAAACACCATATATTTT
>TRBJ1-4|TRBV7-9|.|few
CASSPRQAGEKLFF
TGTGCCAGCAGCCCCCGCCAGGCGGGAGAAAAACTGTTTTTT
>TRBJ2-5|TRBV4-2|.|.
CASSYQRAGETQYF
TGTGCCAGCAGCTACCAGCGGGCAGGAGAGACCCAGTACTTC
>TRBJ2-1|TRBV11-2|TRBD2|.
CASSWSSGTVYNEQFF
TGTGCCAGCAGCTGGAGTAGCGGGACGGTCTACAATGAGCAGTTCTTC
>TRBJ2-7|TRBV30|.|.
CAWSTVGFSEQYF
TGTGCCTGGAGTACGGTCGGATTTTCCGAGCAGTACTTC
>TRBJ2-1|TRBV19|.|.
CASSPLPDFGNEQFF
TGTGCCAGTAGCCCGTTGCCGGATTTTGGCAATGAGCAGTTCTTC
>TRBJ2-7|TRBV6-1|.|.
CASSEWGEGTYEQYF
TGTGCCAGCAGTGAATGGGGCGAGGGAACCTACGAGCAGTACTTC
>TRBJ2-5|TRBV6-5|.|.
CASSRDPVGGTQYF
TGTGCCAGCAGTCGGGACCCCGTGGGTGGGACCCAGTACTTC
>TRBJ1-3|TRBV2|.|few
CASSEILGGFPSGNTIYF
TGTGCCAGCAGTGAAATATTAGGTGGCTTCCCCTCTGGAAACACCATATATTTT
>TRBJ2-7|TRBV4-1|.|.
CASSQVDSGVSSYEQYF
TGCGCCAGCAGCCAAGTTGATTCCGGGGTGAGCTCCTACGAGCAGTACTTC
>TRBJ2-1|TRBV4-1|.|once
CASSQEDSSWESYNEQFF
TGCGCCAGCAGCCAAGAAGATAGTTCCTGGGAGTCCTACAATGAGCAGTTCTTC
>TRBJ1-5|TRBV4-2|TRBD1|once
CASSRDRANQPQHF
TGTGCCAGCAGTCGCGACAGGGCAAATCAGCCCCAGCATTTT
>TRBJ2-3|TRBV6-5|.|.
CASSYPQRERDTQYF
TGTGCCAGCAGTTACCCTCAAAGGGAGAGAGATACGCAGTATTTT
>TRBJ2-7|TRBV18|.|.
CASSPPDRYEQYF
TGTGCCAGCTCACCACCGGATCGGTACGAGCAGTACTTC
>TRBJ2-2|TRBV7-9|TRBD2|few
CASSLGSSAGDTGELFF
TGTGCCAGCAGCTTAGGTTCCTCGGCGGGGGACACCGGGGAGCTGTTTTTT
>TRBJ1-2|TRBV27|.|.
CASSLLGLGGYTF
TGTGCCAGCAGTTTATTGGGGCTCGGTGGCTACACCTTC
>TRBJ1-1|TRBV7-2|.|few
CASSSQRNWDTEAFF
TGTGCCAGCAGCTCGCAACGGAACTGGGACACTGAAGCTTTCTTT
>TRBJ1-4|TRBV7-9|.|few
CASSLKAPDEKLFF
TGTGCCAGCAGCTTGAAAGCCCCGGATGAAAAACTGTTTTTT
>TRBJ2-1|TRBV10-3|.|.
CAHQNPPALLNEQFF
TGTGCCCACCAAAACCCTCCCGCCCTCTTAAATGAGCAGTTCTTC
>TRBJ1-6|TRBV7-8|.|.
CASSSNGWGDSPLHF
TGTGCCAGCAGCTCCAACGGGTGGGGGGATTCACCCCTCCACTTT
>TRBJ1-2|TRBV20-1|.|.
CSAGSNYGYTF
TGCAGTGCGGGCTCTAACTATGGCTACACCTTC
>TRBJ1-1|TRBV27|TRBD1|.
CASRTWTGADPEAFF
TGTGCCAGCAGGACTTGGACAGGGGCAGATCCTGAAGCTTTCTTT
>TRBJ1-1|TRBV10-3|TRBD1|.
CAISSGTGANTEAFF
TGTGCCATCAGCTCCGGGACAGGGGCTAACACTGAAGCTTTCTTT
>TRBJ2-3|TRBV28|TRBD2|.
CASSFPGLVIDTQYF
TGTGCCAGCAGTTTCCCGGGACTAGTCATAGATACGCAGTATTTT
>TRBJ1-2|TRBV27|TRBD1|.
CASSPVPDRGYYTF
TGTGCCAGCAGTCCGGTCCCGGACAGGGGCTACTACACCTTC
>TRBJ1-6|TRBV10-3|.|.
CAISRDKLNSPLHF
TGTGCCATCAGCCGGGACAAACTTAATTCACCCCTCCACTTT
>TRBJ2-7|TRBV9|TRBD2|.
CASSVEASGYTLREQYF
TGTGCCAGCAGCGTAGAGGCTAGCGGGTACACCTTAAGAGAGCAGTACTTC
>TRBJ2-7|TRBV6-5|.|.
CASSATGVSYEQYF
TGTGCCAGCAGTGCGACAGGTGTCTCCTACGAGCAGTACTTC
>TRBJ2-5|TRBV28|TRBD2|.
CASRPLAGGRETQYF
TGTGCCAGCAGGCCGCTCGCGGGAGGGAGGGAGACCCAGTACTTC
>TRBJ1-4|TRBV5-1|TRBD1|once
CASSPGRGPNEKLFF
TGCGCCAGCAGCCCCGGGAGGGGGCCGAATGAAAAACTGTTTTTT
>TRBJ1-5|TRBV4-1|.|once
CASSQEERGYSNQPQHF
TGCGCCAGCAGCCAAGAAGAACGAGGATATAGCAATCAGCCCCAGCATTTT
>TRBJ2-2|TRBV5-1|.|.
CASSLSAANTGELFF
TGCGCCAGCAGCTTGAGCGCGGCGAACACCGGGGAGCTGTTTTTT
>TRBJ2-2|TRBV4-1|.|once
CASSQLGGRELFF
TGCGCCAGCAGCCAACTGGGGGGACGGGAGCTGTTTTTT
>TRBJ2-1|TRBV5-1|.|.
CASSLAGTNYNEQFF
TGCGCCAGCAGCCTAGCCGGGACAAACTACAATGAGCAGTTCTTC
>TRBJ2-5|TRBV20-1|.|.
CSARPAETQYF
TGCAGTGCTAGACCCGCGGAGACCCAGTACTTC
>TRBJ1-4|TRBV5-6|TRBD1|.
CASSPGRGQKLFF
TGTGCCAGCAGCCCCGGCAGGGGGCAGAAACTGTTTTTT
>TRBJ1-5|TRBV15|.|.
CATTSGGTYQPQHF
TGTGCCACCACCTCCGGAGGAACTTATCAGCCCCAGCATTTT
>TRBJ2-2|TRBV7-3|TRBD2|.
CASSPKPGREGVTTGELFF
TGTGCCAGCAGCCCCAAGCCCGGGCGGGAGGGGGTGACAACCGGGGAGCTGTTTTTT
>TRBJ1-5|TRBV28|.|.
CASSLSGYSNQPQHF
TGTGCCAGCAGTTTATCAGGCTATAGCAATCAGCCCCAGCATTTT
>TRBJ2-1|TRBV11-1|.|.
CASSLVGTDNEQFF
TGTGCCAGCAGCTTAGTAGGGACCGACAATGAGCAGTTCTTC
>TRBJ2-1|TRBV5-1|.|.
CASSLSGATYNEQFF
TGCGCCAGCAGTTTAAGCGGAGCCACCTACAATGAGCAGTTCTTC
>TRBJ1-2|TRBV6-1|TRBD1|.
CASSALGQGADGYTF
TGTGCCAGCAGTGCACTAGGACAGGGGGCAGATGGCTACACCTTC
>TRBJ2-7|TRBV5-4|TRBD1|.
CASSPPRDRVHEQYF
TGTGCCAGCAGCCCACCCCGGGACAGGGTCCACGAGCAGTACTTC
>TRBJ2-7|TRBV28|TRBD1|few
CASSYSGTDYEQYF
TGTGCCAGCAGTTATTCCGGGACAGACTACGAGCAGTACTTC
>TRBJ2-7|TRBV28|TRBD2|.
CASKSSGSTYEQYF
TGTGCCAGCAAGTCCAGCGGGAGTACCTACGAGCAGTACTTC
>TRBJ2-2|TRBV11-2|.|once
CASSQLETGELFF
TGTGCCAGCAGCCAGCTAGAAACCGGGGAGCTGTTTTTT
>TRBJ2-7|TRBV30|TRBD2|.
CAWSVWWTSGRVNEQYF
TGTGCCTGGAGTGTTTGGTGGACTAGCGGGAGGGTGAACGAGCAGTACTTC
>TRBJ2-5|TRBV10-3|TRBD2|.
CAISSAGTSGETQYF
TGTGCCATCAGCAGCGCGGGGACTAGCGGGGAGACCCAGTACTTC
>TRBJ1-5|TRBV7-9|TRBD1|few
CASSPGQGADQPQHF
TGTGCCAGCAGCCCCGGACAGGGGGCAGATCAGCCCCAGCATTTT
>TRBJ1-2|TRBV10-2|.|.
CASSDSYGYTF
TGCGCCAGCAGTGACTCCTATGGCTACACCTTC
>TRBJ2-3|TRBV30|.|.
CALDGPSTDTQYF
TGTGCCTTGGACGGGCCTAGCACAGATACGCAGTATTTT
>TRBJ2-7|TRBV4-1|TRBD1|.
CASSQGDRGYYEQYF
TGCGCCAGCAGCCAAGGGGACAGGGGCTACTACGAGCAGTACTTC